A selection of T cell receptor beta chains follows, all from one sample in a study of blood T cell repertoires in COVID-19. Clones were read by immunoSEQ multiplex PCR, and TCRdb kept only the in-frame ones, dropping some. In the table there are about 120,000 clones, 70% to 75% of which are singletons. The source material was peripheral blood. The receptors originated from a man aged 60 to 69 with acute or convalescent COVID-19. Each CDR3 is given with its conserved first and last residue. The order of the fields is J gene, D gene, V gene, clone size, CDR3 DNA, CDR3 protein. D genes are given only for firm matches. Where a row states a size, it is once, few, many or the class of an expanded clone; other rows omit it.

>TRBJ1-4|TRBD1|TRBV7-9|-
TGTGCCAGCAGCCGCGCCGGGACAGGGCCTTTCATTAAGCCTGAAAAACTGTTTTTT
CASSRAGTGPFIKPEKLFF
>TRBJ2-7|TRBD1|TRBV3-1/TRBV3-2|-
TGTGCCAGCAGCCTCGGGACAGGGGTGCGGGTGGCCGAGCAGTACTTC
CASSLGTGVRVAEQYF
>TRBJ2-7|TRBD2|TRBV6-2/TRBV6-3|-
TGTGCCAGCAGTTACTCGATCGGGAGGGGTAACGAGCAGTACTTC
CASSYSIGRGNEQYF
>TRBJ1-5|-|TRBV2|-
TGTGCCAGCAGTCGCGGGACCGTTAGCAATCAGCCCCAGCATTTT
CASSRGTVSNQPQHF
>TRBJ2-6|-|TRBV2|-
TGTGCCAGCAGACAGGGTTCTGGGGCCAACGTCCTGACTTTC
CASRQGSGANVLTF
>TRBJ2-7|TRBD1|TRBV14|-
TGTGCCAGCAGCCTGGGGACAGGGGCCCTCCCCTACGAGCAGTACTTC
CASSLGTGALPYEQYF
>TRBJ2-5|-|TRBV30|-
TGTGCCTGGAGTCAGGGTGGAAAGACCCAGTACTTC
CAWSQGGKTQYF
>TRBJ2-5|TRBD1|TRBV3-1/TRBV3-2|-
TGTGCCAGCAGCCAAAACAGGGGACAAGAGACCCAGTACTTC
CASSQNRGQETQYF
>TRBJ1-2|-|TRBV29-1|-
TGCAGCGGCCTCGGCGCTTGGGGGGGTGGCTACACCTTC
CSGLGAWGGGYTF
>TRBJ2-3|-|TRBV7-3|-
TGTGCCAGCAGCTTATCAGTAGCGCTCAGCACAGATACGCAGTATTTT
CASSLSVALSTDTQYF
>TRBJ1-1|-|TRBV7-9|-
TGTGCCAGCAGCTCTAGGACACTGAACACTGAAGCTTTCTTT
CASSSRTLNTEAFF
>TRBJ1-4|-|TRBV7-9|-
TGTGCCAGCGAAACAGTAATCGATGAAAAACTGTTTTTT
CASETVIDEKLFF
>TRBJ1-5|-|TRBV6-4|-
TGTGCCAGCAAAAATCAGGGAAGGCTCAATCAGCCCCAGCATTTT
CASKNQGRLNQPQHF
>TRBJ1-2|-|TRBV6-5|many
TGTGCCACCCGACAGGTTAACTATGGCTACACCTTC
CATRQVNYGYTF